A single sample is the source of the 25 T cell receptor beta chains below, sequenced in a study of control samples from healthy donors and cancer patients (dated by TCRdb to 2020 to 2022). Receptors were amplified or captured by the immunoSEQ multiplex PCR assay. In TCRdb, the immuneACCESS table is reduced to in-frame sequences with V and J assigned. These tables do not hold every clone; where another copy was compared, an unresolved V gene accounts for under half, and the others remain unexplained. The sample contains some 130,000 clones, about 90% of them found a single time. The ten top clones hold around 7.6% of the sample. The source material was PBMCs. The receptors derive from a man in his fifties or sixties with head and neck cancer.

The chain links TRBV7-9 to TRBJ1-4; no clear D. Germline lookup yields CDR1 SEHNR and CDR2 FQNEAQ (reference sequence). The CDR3 covers 13 residues. Trimming took 3 bases from V and 7 from J, leaving 9 bases between them. CDR3 protein: CASSLRQLEKLFF. For the CDR3, the DNA is TGTGCCAGCAGCTTGCGGCAGCTTGAAAAACTGTTTTTT.

The rearrangement uses TRBV7-2 and TRBJ1-5, with TRBD1 as a possible D gene (5 bases). V was shortened by 1 base and J by 0 bases, with 16 bases between the two germline ends. Per germline, CDR1 SGHTA and CDR2 FQGNSA. The CDR3 runs 18 residues. DNA of the CDR3: TGTGCCAGCAGCTTAGTGGGGGGGGGATCTAATAGCAATCAGCCCCAGCATTTT. Its protein product is CASSLVGGGSNSNQPQHF.

The CDR3 region is CASSLWTDMYNEQFF. In DNA form, the CDR3 reads TGCGCCAGCAGCTTGTGGACAGATATGTACAATGAGCAGTTCTTC. This chain links TRBV5-1 with TRBJ2-1; the D gene is possibly TRBD1 (6 bases). Per germline, CDR1 SGHRS and CDR2 YFSETQ. The V and J ends lost 1 base and 4 bases respectively, with 12 bases between them. The CDR3 totals 15 residues.

The chain has TRBV5-1 and TRBJ1-1; D remains ambiguous. Trimming pared 2 bases from V and 3 bases from J, leaving 11 bases between. Germline V gives CDR1 SGHRS, CDR2 YFSETQ. The CDR3 contains 14 residues. The DNA for the CDR3 is TGCGCCAGCAGCTTCCTAGGAACAGACACTGAAGCTTTCTTT. Translation: CASSFLGTDTEAFF.

This chain joins TRBV12-3 or TRBV12-4 and TRBJ1-1, with D unclear. The CDR3 loop spans 12 amino acids. Trimming stripped 7 bases from V and 8 bases from J, with 14 bases between. The CDR3 DNA follows: TGTGCCAGCACCTTCACGGGTTTGGAAGCTTTCTTT. It specifies CASTFTGLEAFF.

In this sample, this clone turned up many times. The chain uses TRBV13 and TRBJ2-5; TRBD2 agrees at 9 bases. This CDR3 region has 17 residues. V lost 5 bases and J lost 6; bases outside the gene matches: 16. CDR1 and CDR2 from the germline V gene are PRHDT and FYEKMQ (reference sequence). CDR3 sequence: CASSTRGGLAGSKTQYF. DNA of the CDR3: TGTGCCAGCAGCACCCGGGGAGGGCTAGCGGGAAGTAAGACCCAGTACTTC.

The rearrangement links TRBV2 to TRBJ2-1; D possibly corresponds to TRBD2 (6 bases). Trimming cost V 4 bases and J 1 base, with 8 bases left between them. CDR3 size: 14 residues. The germline V gene has CDR1 SNHLY and CDR2 FYNNEI. CDR3 sequence reads: CASSGLDSYNEQFF. In nucleotides, the CDR3 is TGTGCCAGCAGTGGACTAGATTCCTACAATGAGCAGTTCTTC.

V gene TRBV24-1 combines with J gene TRBJ2-7; D perhaps matches TRBD1 (5 bases). CDR1 is KGHDR, CDR2 SFDVKD, per germline. The length of the CDR3 is 12 residues. V was shortened by 2 bases and J by 7 bases, with 8 bases between the two germline ends. CDR3: CATSDSRDEQYF. The CDR3 DNA follows: TGTGCCACCAGTGATTCCAGGGATGAGCAGTACTTC.

V gene TRBV18 combines with J gene TRBJ1-1; the D gene is possibly TRBD1 (6 bases). The CDR3 covers 14 residues. V was shortened by 3 bases and J by 3 bases, with 11 bases between the two germline ends. Germline V gene sequence: CDR1 KGHSH, CDR2 LQKENI. In nucleotides, the CDR3 is TGTGCCAGCTCACCCGGACAGTACGACACTGAAGCTTTCTTT. Amino acids: CASSPGQYDTEAFF.

This clone showed up just once. The chain uses TRBV5-1 and TRBJ2-1; a possible D gene is TRBD1 (6 bases). Germline V gene sequence: CDR1 SGHRS, CDR2 YFSETQ. The CDR3 loop spans 13 amino acids. The germline V and J ends were trimmed by 4 bases and 6 bases, with 11 bases remaining between them. The CDR3 region is CASSQQGSNEQFF. The CDR3 bases are TGCGCCAGCAGCCAACAGGGAAGCAATGAGCAGTTCTTC.

The chain uses TRBV27 and TRBJ2-1; D is perhaps TRBD2 (6 bases). The CDR3 is 13 amino acids. Trimming left V 8 bases short and J 6 bases short, with 14 bases between. Germline CDR1 is MNHEY and CDR2 is SMNVEV (reference sequence). CDR3: CASRRSGGNEQFF. Written as DNA, the CDR3 is TGTGCCAGCCGTCGATCCGGGGGCAATGAGCAGTTCTTC.

This clone appeared a single time. V usage is TRBV4-1 and J usage is TRBJ2-2; D ambiguous. The CDR3 has 15 amino acids. Trimming removed 4 bases at V and 6 bases at J, with 15 bases between. Germline V CDR1 and CDR2: MGHRA, YSYEKL. This CDR3 reads CASSLSQSVAGELFF. CDR3 bases: TGCGCCAGCAGCCTGTCCCAATCAGTGGCCGGGGAGCTGTTTTTT.

This clone was observed a single time. The CDR3 sequence: CASSREGGGNEKLFF. For the CDR3, the DNA is TGTGCCAGCAGCCGGGAGGGCGGAGGCAATGAAAAACTGTTTTTT. V and J are TRBV7-8 and TRBJ1-4; no firm D call. Germline V gene lookup returns CDR1 SGHVS and CDR2 FQNEAQ. Between the trimmed V and J ends, which lost 5 bases and 5 bases, there was a span of 15 bases. The CDR3 covers 15 residues.

The chain employs TRBV5-6 and TRBJ1-1; perhaps TRBD1 as D (6 bases). This CDR3 is built from 15 residues. Deletions cut 2 bases from V and 6 bases from J, with 17 bases between. Germline V gene lookup returns CDR1 SGHDT and CDR2 YYEEEE. CDR3 amino acids: CASSFIQGPQSEAFF. The CDR3 bases are TGTGCCAGCAGCTTTATTCAGGGGCCGCAATCTGAAGCTTTCTTT. The variable domain in full, completed from reference TRBV5-6 and TRBJ1-1, reads DAGVTQSPTHLIKTRGQQVTLRCSPKSGHDTVSWYQQALGQGPQFIFQYYEEEERQRGNFPDRFSGHQFPNYSSELNVNALLLGDSALYLCASSFIQGPQSEAFFGQGTRLTVV.

The chain carries TRBV2 and TRBJ1-2; TRBD1 matches 8 bases. Per the germline V gene, CDR1 is SNHLY and CDR2 is FYNNEI. CDR3 size: 16 residues. V dropped 0 bases and J dropped 1; count of bases not matched to a gene: 4. CDR3 DNA: TGTGCCAGCAGTGAAGCGAAACAGGGGGATAACTATGGCTACACCTTC. Its translation is CASSEAKQGDNYGYTF.

With respect to this clone: A read error may account for a junction end that differs from germline. The chain has TRBV28 and TRBJ2-7; D is undetermined. This CDR3 has 14 residues. Germline lookup yields CDR1 MDHEN and CDR2 SYDVKM. The CDR3 protein is CAGSLTPLGYEQYF. The CDR3 DNA sequence: TGTGCCGGCAGTTTAACTCCACTGGGGTACGAGCAGTACTTC.

This chain connects TRBV28 to TRBJ2-1; D may be TRBD1 (5 bases). The CDR3 is made up of 13 amino acids. Trimming took 0 bases from V and 9 from J, leaving 9 bases between them. Germline V gene sequence: CDR1 MDHEN, CDR2 SYDVKM. DNA of the CDR3: TGTGCCAGCAGTTTATGGCAGGGCTCTGAGCAGTTCTTC. Its translation: CASSLWQGSEQFF.

In DNA form, the CDR3 reads TGTGCCAGCAGCCTAGGAGGGGTTGGCGCCTACGAGCAGTACTTC. This encodes CASSLGGVGAYEQYF. This chain connects TRBV5-4 to TRBJ2-7, with D maybe TRBD2 (6 bases). This CDR3 has 15 residues. V lost 4 bases, J lost 2 bases, and 16 bases lay in between. CDR1 is SGHNT, CDR2 YYREEE, per germline (reference sequence).

V usage is TRBV5-1 and J usage is TRBJ2-1; D gene uncertain. The CDR3 is 13 amino acids. V dropped 0 bases and J dropped 7 bases, with 8 bases sitting between them. Germline V CDR1 and CDR2: SGHRS, YFSETQ. The CDR3 loop reads CASSLGSPNEQFF. The CDR3 DNA follows: TGCGCCAGCAGCTTGGGGAGTCCGAATGAGCAGTTCTTC.

This chain joins TRBV10-3 and TRBJ1-2, with 10 bases lining up with TRBD1. The germline gives CDR1 ENHRY, CDR2 SYGVKD. After removal of 9 bases from V and 7 bases from J, the junction contained 11 bases not matched to a gene. The CDR3 extends over 14 amino acids. This CDR3 is CAMDRDRGLGGYTF. DNA for the CDR3: TGTGCCATGGATCGGGACAGGGGCTTAGGTGGCTACACCTTC.

V is TRBV29-1 and J is TRBJ2-1; TRBD2 matches 7 bases. The CDR3 covers 12 residues. Germline CDR1 is SQVTM and CDR2 is ANQGSEA. Losses at the gene ends were 6 bases for V and 9 bases for J; bases not matched to a gene: 8. CDR3 sequence reads: CSVWGGAGEQFF. In nucleotides, the CDR3 is TGCAGCGTGTGGGGGGGAGCGGGTGAGCAGTTCTTC.

The rearrangement joins TRBV28 to TRBJ1-1; D is possibly TRBD1 (6 bases). V lost 7 bases, J lost 11 bases, and 17 bases lay in between. Germline CDR1 and CDR2: MDHEN and SYDVKM. CDR3 length: 12 residues. CDR3 nucleotides: TGTGCCAGCAATTCACAGGGTCGGACGGCTTTCTTT. It specifies CASNSQGRTAFF.

CDR3 amino acids: CASSIGVAGGPSTDTQYF. The CDR3, as DNA: TGTGCCAGTAGTATAGGGGTAGCGGGAGGACCTAGCACAGATACGCAGTATTTT. This chain connects TRBV19 to TRBJ2-3, with 10 bases identical to TRBD2. V shed 1 base, J shed 0 bases, and the junction held 7 bases outside the gene matches. The CDR3 spans 18 residues. CDR1 and CDR2 from the germline V gene are LNHDA and SQIVND (reference sequence).

J is TRBJ2-4 and V is TRBV4-1; 14 nucleotides align to TRBD2. V lost 4 bases to trimming and J lost 1 base; unmatched junction nucleotides: 9. CDR1 is MGHRA and CDR2 is YSYEKL in the germline V gene. This CDR3 spans 19 amino acids. CDR3 sequence reads: CASSLRLAGGEGAKNIQYF. The CDR3 DNA sequence: TGCGCCAGCAGCCTCAGACTAGCGGGAGGGGAGGGGGCCAAAAACATTCAGTACTTC.

This rearrangement joins TRBV24-1 to TRBJ2-3, with 7 bases matching TRBD2. CDR1 and CDR2 (germline): KGHDR, SFDVKD. The CDR3 runs to 13 residues. The V gene end was trimmed by 3 bases and the J gene end by 9 bases; junction bases not matched to a gene: 5. The CDR3 loop is CATSDGGSETQYF. DNA for the CDR3: TGTGCCACCAGTGATGGCGGGAGCGAGACGCAGTATTTT.